This is a list of T cell receptor beta chains from one sample in a study of OX40 agonist ivuxolimab in advanced cancers. Assay used: immunoSEQ multiplex PCR; TCRdb lists only in-frame clones, some missing. In the table there are 85,000 to 100,000 clones, 75% to 95% of which are singletons. The sample consisted of CD4+ or CD8+ T cells sorted from blood, taken in a trial of the OX40 agonist ivuxolimab. Receptors originate from an adult with an advanced solid tumor such as melanoma, head and neck, liver or kidney cancer. CDR3s include the opening cysteine and the closing phenylalanine or tryptophan. The order of the fields is V gene, J gene, D gene, CDR3 length, clone size, CDR3 DNA, CDR3 protein. D genes are given only for firm matches. Where a row states a size, it is once, few, many or the class of an expanded clone; other rows omit it.

>TRBV5-6|TRBJ1-2|.|13|.
TGTGCCAGCAGCTTGCCAGGAGTGGAAGGCTACACCTTC
CASSLPGVEGYTF
>TRBV6-6|TRBJ1-4|TRBD1|15|.
TGTGCCAGCAGTTACCCCGACAGGGGTGGTGAAAAACTGTTTTTT
CASSYPDRGGEKLFF
>TRBV6-6|TRBJ2-5|.|12|.
TGTGCCAGCAGTTACTCTTTAGAGACCCAGTACTTC
CASSYSLETQYF
>TRBV7-2|TRBJ1-1|.|15|.
TGTGCCGTCTCTTCGGGACGGGCGGCGGTCACTGAAGCTTTCTTT
CAVSSGRAAVTEAFF
>TRBV28|TRBJ1-5|TRBD1|13|few
TGTGCCAGCGTCAGTGGACAGGGAGCTTCACAGCATTTT
CASVSGQGASQHF
>TRBV6-4|TRBJ2-7|.|18|.
TGTGCCAGCAGTGACCCATGCACAGGGATTCCCTATCACTACGAGCAGTACTTC
CASSDPCTGIPYHYEQYF
>TRBV4-3|TRBJ1-4|.|18|once
TGCGCCAGCAGCCCTGCGAAAACCGGGGCCCCAACTAATGAAAAACTGTTTTTT
CASSPAKTGAPTNEKLFF
>TRBV7-3|TRBJ2-5|.|12|.
TGTGCCAGCAGCGGGGGACAAGAGACCCAGTACTTC
CASSGGQETQYF
>TRBV28|TRBJ2-7|TRBD1|15|.
TGTGCCAGCAGTTTTGCGACAGGGGCCCCTTACGAGCAGTACTTC
CASSFATGAPYEQYF
>TRBV28|TRBJ1-2|.|14|.
TGTGCCAGCAGCATAGTGAACGTTAACTATGGCTACACCTTC
CASSIVNVNYGYTF
>TRBV28|TRBJ2-2|.|14|.
TGTGCCAGCCTTAGAGGTGGGAACACCGGGGAGCTGTTTTTT
CASLRGGNTGELFF
>TRBV4-3|TRBJ2-5|.|17|.
TGCGCCAGCAGCCAAGGGGGCGCCTCCAAGTACCAAGAGACCCAGTACTTC
CASSQGGASKYQETQYF
>TRBV5-4|TRBJ2-2|TRBD1|14|.
TGTGCCAGCAGCGTGACAGGGGGCACCGGGGAGCTGTTTTTT
CASSVTGGTGELFF
>TRBV5-4|TRBJ2-7|TRBD2|15|.
TGTGCCAGCAGGAAGAGACTAGCGGGTCATTACGAGCAGTACTTC
CASRKRLAGHYEQYF
>TRBV28|TRBJ1-3|.|13|.
TGTGCCAGCAGGCAGGGGATCGGAAACACCATATATTTT
CASRQGIGNTIYF
>TRBV7-2|TRBJ2-5|.|13|.
TGTGCCAGCAGCTTGGAAAGGGTAGAGACCCAGTACTTC
CASSLERVETQYF
>TRBV11-2|TRBJ2-5|.|15|.
TGTGCCAGCAGCCCCACGCTCAGGGGCCAAGAGACCCAGTACTTC
CASSPTLRGQETQYF
>TRBV27|TRBJ2-1|TRBD2|18|.
TGTGCCAGCAGGGATACTAGCGGGAGGGCCGGGTCCTACAATGAGCAGTTCTTC
CASRDTSGRAGSYNEQFF
>TRBV5-1|TRBJ2-1|.|14|.
TGCGCCAGCAGCTTGGGACAAACTTACAATGAGCAGTTCTTC
CASSLGQTYNEQFF
>TRBV5-5|TRBJ1-5|.|15|.
TGTGCCAGCAGCTTCCGAGTTGAGGGAATCCAGCCCCAGCATTTT
CASSFRVEGIQPQHF
>TRBV18|TRBJ1-2|.|13|.
TGTGCCAGCTCACCGTTGGAGACAGAGGGCTACACCTTC
CASSPLETEGYTF
>TRBV7-6|TRBJ2-3|TRBD2|18|.
TGTGCCAGCAGCTTAGATGGACCTAGCGGGAGACGGACAGATACGCAGTATTTT
CASSLDGPSGRRTDTQYF
>TRBV19|TRBJ2-7|TRBD1|15|.
TGTGCCAGTAGTATAACCCATGACAGGGGCTACGAGCAGTACTTC
CASSITHDRGYEQYF
>TRBV9|TRBJ2-7|TRBD1|15|.
TGTGCCAGCACCGCGGAACCGGACAGGTGGGGACAGCAGTACTTC
CASTAEPDRWGQQYF
>TRBV25-1|TRBJ1-1|.|15|.
TGTGCCAGCAGTGAGGTCGCAGGGACAAACACTGAAGCTTTCTTT
CASSEVAGTNTEAFF
>TRBV28|TRBJ2-7|.|14|.
TGTGCCAGCACCCTACAGGGAGGCGACTACGAGCAGTACTTC
CASTLQGGDYEQYF
>TRBV7-2|TRBJ1-5|.|15|.
TGTGCCAGCAGACTTACCCCAGGGAGGGGTCAGCCCCAGCATTTT
CASRLTPGRGQPQHF
>TRBV14|TRBJ2-2|.|17|.
TGTGCCAGCAGCCCTCTTAGGACAGCCGCGAACACCGGGGAGCTGTTTTTT
CASSPLRTAANTGELFF
>TRBV11-1|TRBJ2-7|.|16|.
TGTGCCAGCAGCCCGTCTCAGGTCAGGGGCCCCTACGAGCAGTACTTC
CASSPSQVRGPYEQYF
>TRBV6-5|TRBJ1-3|.|16|.
TGTGCCAGCAGTTACTCGTGGGACGCCTCGGGAGTCCCCATATATTTT
CASSYSWDASGVPIYF
>TRBV7-9|TRBJ2-5|TRBD2|13|few
TGTGCCAGCAGCAATAGCGGGAGTGGGACCCAGTACTTC
CASSNSGSGTQYF
>TRBV7-9|TRBJ1-1|TRBD1|15|.
TGTGCCAGCAGCTTAGGGTCACCGGGACAGGACTTTCCTTTCTTT
CASSLGSPGQDFPFF
>TRBV19|TRBJ2-1|TRBD2|17|.
TGTGCCAGTCGGGTAAGCGGGAGGGCCCTCTCCTACAATGAGCAGTTCTTC
CASRVSGRALSYNEQFF
>TRBV7-2|TRBJ2-3|.|15|.
TGTGCCAGCAGCTTAGCCGGGACCCGCACAGATACGCAGTATTTT
CASSLAGTRTDTQYF
>TRBV5-4|TRBJ2-7|TRBD2|16|.
TGTGCCAGCAGCTTGGGAGGACTAGCGGGAGCTTACGAGCAGTACTTC
CASSLGGLAGAYEQYF
>TRBV11-2|TRBJ2-2|.|18|once
TGTGCCAGCAGCCTAGGGTTAGCGCTTAACCCGAACACCGGGGAGCTGTTTTTT
CASSLGLALNPNTGELFF
>TRBV28|TRBJ2-3|.|13|.
TGTGCCAGCGGAGGAGCGCCTTTAGATACGCAGTATTTT
CASGGAPLDTQYF
>TRBV19|TRBJ2-3|.|15|.
TGTGCCAGTAGTATAACCCTAGCACCGCAGGGTACGCAGTATTTT
CASSITLAPQGTQYF
>TRBV5-5|TRBJ2-7|.|18|once
TGTGCCAGCAGCTTTCGGACAGGGGGGACTAGCGAGACCTACGAGCAGTACTTC
CASSFRTGGTSETYEQYF
>TRBV28|TRBJ2-1|TRBD2|14|.
TGTGCCAGCAGAGAGACTAGCGGGAACAATGAGCAGTTCTTC
CASRETSGNNEQFF
>TRBV10-3|TRBJ2-1|TRBD2|16|.
TGTGCCATCAGTGAGGGCCCCAGCGGGGCCCTTCAGGGGCAGTTCTTC
CAISEGPSGALQGQFF
>TRBV11-2|TRBJ2-5|TRBD2|16|.
TGTGCCAGCAGCTTAGTGGCGGGAGGTCTCGGAGAGACCCAGTACTTC
CASSLVAGGLGETQYF
>TRBV7-9|TRBJ2-7|.|11|.
TGTGCCAGCAGCTTAAAGTACGAGCAGTACTTC
CASSLKYEQYF
>TRBV7-9|TRBJ1-5|.|15|.
TGTGCCAGCAGCTCAGGGTTTCCTAGCAATCAGCCCCAGCATTTT
CASSSGFPSNQPQHF
>TRBV21-1|TRBJ1-1|.|11|.
TGTGCCAGCACCTTTCTCGAGGGAGCTTTCTTT
CASTFLEGAFF